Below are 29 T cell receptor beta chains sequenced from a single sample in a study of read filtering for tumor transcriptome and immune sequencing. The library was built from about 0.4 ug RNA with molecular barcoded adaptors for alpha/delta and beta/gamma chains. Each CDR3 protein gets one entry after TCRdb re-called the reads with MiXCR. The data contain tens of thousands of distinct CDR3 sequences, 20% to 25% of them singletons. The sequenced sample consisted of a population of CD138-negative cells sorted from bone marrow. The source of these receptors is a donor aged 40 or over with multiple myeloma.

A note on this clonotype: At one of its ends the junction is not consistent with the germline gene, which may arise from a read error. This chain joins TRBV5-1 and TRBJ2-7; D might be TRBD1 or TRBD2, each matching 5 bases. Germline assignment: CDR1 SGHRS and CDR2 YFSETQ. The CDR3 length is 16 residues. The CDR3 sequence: CAISLSSVRGAYEQYF. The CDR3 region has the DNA TGCGCCATCAGCTTGAGCTCAGTTCGGGGCGCCTACGAGCAGTACTTC.

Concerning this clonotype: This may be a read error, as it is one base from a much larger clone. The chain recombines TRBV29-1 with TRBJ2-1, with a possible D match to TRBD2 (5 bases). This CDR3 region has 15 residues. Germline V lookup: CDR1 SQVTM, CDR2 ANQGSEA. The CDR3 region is CSAEGRGRGYNEQFF. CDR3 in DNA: TGCAGCGCTGAAGGCCGAGGAAGAGGGTACAATGAGCAGTTCTTC.

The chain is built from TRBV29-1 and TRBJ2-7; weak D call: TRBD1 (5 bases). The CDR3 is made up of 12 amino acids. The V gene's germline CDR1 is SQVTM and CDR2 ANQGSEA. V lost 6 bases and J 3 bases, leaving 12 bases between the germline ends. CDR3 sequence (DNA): TGCAGCGTAATACAGGTTGACTACGAGCAGTACTTC. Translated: CSVIQVDYEQYF.

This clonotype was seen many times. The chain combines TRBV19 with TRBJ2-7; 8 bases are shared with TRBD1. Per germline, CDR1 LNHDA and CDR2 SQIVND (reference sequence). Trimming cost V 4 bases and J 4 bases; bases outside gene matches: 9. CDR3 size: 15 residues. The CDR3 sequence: CASSTGTGGGYEQYF. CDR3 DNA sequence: TGTGCCAGTAGTACAGGGACAGGCGGTGGGTACGAGCAGTACTTC.

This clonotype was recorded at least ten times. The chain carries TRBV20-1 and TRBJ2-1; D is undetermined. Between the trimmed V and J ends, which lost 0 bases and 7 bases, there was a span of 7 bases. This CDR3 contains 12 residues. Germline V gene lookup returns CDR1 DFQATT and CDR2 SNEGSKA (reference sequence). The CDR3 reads CSARERRNEQFF. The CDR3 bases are TGCAGTGCTAGAGAGAGACGGAATGAGCAGTTCTTC.

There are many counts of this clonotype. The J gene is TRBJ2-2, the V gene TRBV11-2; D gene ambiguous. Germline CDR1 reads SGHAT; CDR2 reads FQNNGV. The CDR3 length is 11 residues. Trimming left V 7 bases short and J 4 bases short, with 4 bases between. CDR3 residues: CASITTGELFF. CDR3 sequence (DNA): TGTGCCAGCATCACCACCGGGGAGCTGTTTTTT.

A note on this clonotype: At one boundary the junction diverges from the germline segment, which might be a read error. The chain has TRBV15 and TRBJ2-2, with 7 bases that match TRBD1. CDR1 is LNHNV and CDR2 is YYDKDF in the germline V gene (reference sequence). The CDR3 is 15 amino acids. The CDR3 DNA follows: TGTGCCACCAGCAGCTCCGTACAGGGGACCGGGGTGCTGTTTTTT. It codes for CATSSSVQGTGVLFF.

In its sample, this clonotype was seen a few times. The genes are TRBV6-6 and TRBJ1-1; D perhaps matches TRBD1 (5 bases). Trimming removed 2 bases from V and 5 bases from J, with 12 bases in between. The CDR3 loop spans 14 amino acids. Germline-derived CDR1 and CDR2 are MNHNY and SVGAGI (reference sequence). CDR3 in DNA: TGTGCCAGCAGTTACGCGGGGGGGGAGACTGAAGCTTTCTTT. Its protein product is CASSYAGGETEAFF.

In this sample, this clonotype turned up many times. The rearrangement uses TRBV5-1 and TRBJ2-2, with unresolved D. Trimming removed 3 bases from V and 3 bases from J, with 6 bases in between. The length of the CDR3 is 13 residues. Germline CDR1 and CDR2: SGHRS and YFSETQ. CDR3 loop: CASSSSDTGELFF. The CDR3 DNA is TGCGCCAGCAGCTCATCAGACACCGGGGAGCTGTTTTTT.

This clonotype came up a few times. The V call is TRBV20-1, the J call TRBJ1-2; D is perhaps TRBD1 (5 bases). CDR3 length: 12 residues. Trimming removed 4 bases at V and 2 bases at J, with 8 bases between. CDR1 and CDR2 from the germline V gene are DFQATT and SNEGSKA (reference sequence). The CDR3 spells CSAKTVNYGYTF. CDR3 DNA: TGCAGTGCTAAGACAGTCAACTATGGCTACACCTTC.

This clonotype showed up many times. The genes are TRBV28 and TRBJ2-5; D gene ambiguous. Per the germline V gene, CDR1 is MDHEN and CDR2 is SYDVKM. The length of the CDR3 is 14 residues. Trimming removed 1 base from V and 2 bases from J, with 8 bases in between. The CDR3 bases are TGTGCCAGCAGTTTATCGGCAGCTCAAGAGACCCAGTACTTC. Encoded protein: CASSLSAAQETQYF.

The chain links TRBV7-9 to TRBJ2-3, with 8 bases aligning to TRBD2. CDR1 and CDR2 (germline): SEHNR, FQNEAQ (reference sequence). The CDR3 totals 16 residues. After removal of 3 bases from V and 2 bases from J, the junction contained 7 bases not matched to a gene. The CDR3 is CASSLIAGGVTDTQYF. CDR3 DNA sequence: TGTGCCAGCAGCTTGATTGCGGGGGGAGTCACAGATACGCAGTATTTT.

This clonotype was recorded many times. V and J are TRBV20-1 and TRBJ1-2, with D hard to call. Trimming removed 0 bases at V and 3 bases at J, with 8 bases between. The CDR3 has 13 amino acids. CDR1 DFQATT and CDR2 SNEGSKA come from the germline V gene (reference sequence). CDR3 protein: CSAREGRDYGYTF. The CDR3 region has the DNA TGCAGTGCTAGAGAAGGGAGGGACTATGGCTACACCTTC.

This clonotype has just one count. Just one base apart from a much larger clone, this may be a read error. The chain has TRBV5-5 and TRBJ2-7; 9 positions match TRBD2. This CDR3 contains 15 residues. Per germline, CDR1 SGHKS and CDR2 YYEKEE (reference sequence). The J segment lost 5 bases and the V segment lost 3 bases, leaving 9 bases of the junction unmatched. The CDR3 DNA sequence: TGTGCCAGCAGCTGGAGCGGGGGGCCTTCCCACGAGCAGTACTTC. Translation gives CASSWSGGPSHEQYF.

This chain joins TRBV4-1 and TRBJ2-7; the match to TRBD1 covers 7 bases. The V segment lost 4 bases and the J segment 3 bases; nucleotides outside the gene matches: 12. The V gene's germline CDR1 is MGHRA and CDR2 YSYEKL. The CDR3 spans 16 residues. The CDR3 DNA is TGCGCCAGCAGCCCGCTGACAGGGAACCGCTTCTACGAGCAGTACTTC. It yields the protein CASSPLTGNRFYEQYF.

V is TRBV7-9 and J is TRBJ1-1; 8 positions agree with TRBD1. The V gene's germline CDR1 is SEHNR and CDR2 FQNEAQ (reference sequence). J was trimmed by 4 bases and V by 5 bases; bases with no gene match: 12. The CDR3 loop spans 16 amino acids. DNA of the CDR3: TGTGCCAGCAGCATCGACAGGGGCACAATGAGCACTGAAGCTTTCTTT. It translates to CASSIDRGTMSTEAFF.

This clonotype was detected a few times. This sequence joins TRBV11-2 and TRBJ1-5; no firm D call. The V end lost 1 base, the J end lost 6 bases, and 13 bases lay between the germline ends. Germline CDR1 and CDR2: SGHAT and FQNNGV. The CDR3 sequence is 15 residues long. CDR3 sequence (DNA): TGTGCCAGCAGCTTAGGAGTGTTGGGTGCTCAGCCCCAGCATTTT. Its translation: CASSLGVLGAQPQHF.

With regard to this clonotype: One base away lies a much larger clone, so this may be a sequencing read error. The CDR3 DNA reads TGTGCCAGCACCATAGGGCGGTCAGTCCTAGATACGCAGTATTTT. Protein: CASTIGRSVLDTQYF. This chain links TRBV28 with TRBJ2-3; D remains ambiguous. The V gene's germline CDR1 is MDHEN and CDR2 SYDVKM. V lost 7 bases and J lost 5, with 19 bases in between. This CDR3 is 15 amino acids long.

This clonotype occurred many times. The DNA for the CDR3 is TGCGCCAGCAGCTGGCAGGGGGATACTGAAGCTTTCTTT. The encoded protein is CASSWQGDTEAFF. The chain joins TRBV5-1 to TRBJ1-1; 7 bases are shared with TRBD1. The trim removed 3 bases at V and 5 bases at J, leaving 4 bases unmatched. Looked up from germline, CDR1 is SGHRS and CDR2 is YFSETQ. The length of the CDR3 is 13 residues. Looking up the rest from reference TRBV5-1 and TRBJ1-1 gives the full variable domain: KAGVTQTPRYLIKTRGQQVTLSCSPISGHRSVSWYQQTPGQGLQFLFEYFSETQRNKGNFPGRFSGRQFSNSRSEMNVSTLELGDSALYLCASSWQGDTEAFFGQGTRLTVV.

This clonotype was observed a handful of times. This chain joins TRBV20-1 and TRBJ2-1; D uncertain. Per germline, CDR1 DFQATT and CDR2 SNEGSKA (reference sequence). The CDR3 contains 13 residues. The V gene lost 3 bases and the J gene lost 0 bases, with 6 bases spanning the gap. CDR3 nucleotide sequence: TGCAGTGCTAGTTCGCGCTCCTACAATGAGCAGTTCTTC. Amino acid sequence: CSASSRSYNEQFF.

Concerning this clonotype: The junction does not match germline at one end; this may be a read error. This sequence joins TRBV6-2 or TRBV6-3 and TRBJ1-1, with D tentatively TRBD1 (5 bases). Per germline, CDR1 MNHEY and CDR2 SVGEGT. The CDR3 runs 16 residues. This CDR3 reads CARSYMGPSGYAETFF. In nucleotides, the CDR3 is TGTGCCCGCAGTTACATGGGACCATCAGGGTACGCTGAAACTTTCTTT.

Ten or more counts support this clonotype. DNA of the CDR3: TGTGCCAGCAGCTTTAGGGCAGGGGGAAATGAGCAGTTCTTC. This gives the protein CASSFRAGGNEQFF. The rearrangement joins TRBV5-6 to TRBJ2-1; 7 bases map to TRBD1. Trimming took 2 bases from V and 7 from J; bases not matched to a gene: 6. The CDR3 loop spans 14 amino acids. Germline-derived CDR1 and CDR2 are SGHDT and YYEEEE.

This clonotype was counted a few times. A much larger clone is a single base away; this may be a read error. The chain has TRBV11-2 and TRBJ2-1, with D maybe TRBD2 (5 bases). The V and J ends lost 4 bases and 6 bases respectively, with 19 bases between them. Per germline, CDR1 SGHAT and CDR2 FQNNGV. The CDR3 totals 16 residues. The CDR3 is CASSSCPGVDRNEQFF. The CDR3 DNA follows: TGTGCCAGCAGCTCGTGCCCCGGGGTTGACCGCAATGAGCAGTTCTTC. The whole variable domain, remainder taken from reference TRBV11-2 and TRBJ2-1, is EAGVAQSPRYKIIEKRQSVAFWCNPISGHATLYWYQQILGQGPKLLIQFQNNGVVDDSQLPKDRFSAERLKGVDSTLKIQPAKLEDSAVYLCASSSCPGVDRNEQFFGPGTRLTVL.

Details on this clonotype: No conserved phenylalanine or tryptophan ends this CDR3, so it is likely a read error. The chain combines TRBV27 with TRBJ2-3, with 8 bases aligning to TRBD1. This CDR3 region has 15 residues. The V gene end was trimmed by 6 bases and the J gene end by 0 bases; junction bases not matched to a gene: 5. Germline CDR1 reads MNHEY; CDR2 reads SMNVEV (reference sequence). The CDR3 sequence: CASSPGTGSTDTQYY. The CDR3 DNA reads TGTGCCAGCAGCCCCGGGACAGGTAGCACAGATACGCAGTATTAT.

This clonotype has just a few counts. CDR3 loop: CASSLGGGARNTEAFF. CDR3 in DNA: TGCGCCAGCAGCTTGGGAGGCGGGGCCCGCAACACTGAAGCTTTCTTT. The chain is built from TRBV5-1 and TRBJ1-1, with D maybe TRBD1 (5 bases). The V and J ends lost 0 bases and 2 bases respectively, with 14 bases between them. Germline V gives CDR1 SGHRS, CDR2 YFSETQ. The CDR3 has 16 amino acids.

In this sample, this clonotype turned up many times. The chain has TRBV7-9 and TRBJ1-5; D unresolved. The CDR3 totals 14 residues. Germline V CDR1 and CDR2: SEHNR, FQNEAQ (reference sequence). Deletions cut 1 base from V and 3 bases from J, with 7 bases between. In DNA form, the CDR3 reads TGTGCCAGCAGCTTAGACTCTTTCAATCAGCCCCAGCATTTT. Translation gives CASSLDSFNQPQHF. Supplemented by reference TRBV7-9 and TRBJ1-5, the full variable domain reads DTGVSQNPRHKITKRGQNVTFRCDPISEHNRLYWYRQTLGQGPEFLTYFQNEAQLEKSRLLSDRFSAERPKGSFSTLEIQRTEQGDSAMYLCASSLDSFNQPQHFGDGTRLSIL.

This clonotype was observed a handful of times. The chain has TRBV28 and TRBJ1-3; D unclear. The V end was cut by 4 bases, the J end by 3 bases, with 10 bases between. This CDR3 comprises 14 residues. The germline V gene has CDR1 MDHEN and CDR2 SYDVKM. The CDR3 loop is CASSSPTSGNTIYF. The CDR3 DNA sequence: TGTGCCAGCAGTTCACCGACGAGTGGAAACACCATATATTTT.

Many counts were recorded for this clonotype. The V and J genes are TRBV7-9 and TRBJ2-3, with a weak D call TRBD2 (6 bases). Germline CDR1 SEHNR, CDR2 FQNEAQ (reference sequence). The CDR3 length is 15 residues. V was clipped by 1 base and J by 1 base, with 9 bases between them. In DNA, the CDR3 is TGTGCCAGCAGCTTAGGGGGACTCCGCACAGATACGCAGTATTTT. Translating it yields CASSLGGLRTDTQYF.

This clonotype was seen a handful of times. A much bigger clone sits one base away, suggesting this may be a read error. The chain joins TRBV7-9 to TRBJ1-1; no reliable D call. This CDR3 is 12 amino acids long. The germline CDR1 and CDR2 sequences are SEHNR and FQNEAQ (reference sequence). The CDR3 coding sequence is TGTGCCGGCAGCTTAGAGGCAGGAGCCGCTTTCTTT. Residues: CAGSLEAGAAFF. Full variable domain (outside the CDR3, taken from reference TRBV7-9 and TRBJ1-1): DTGVSQNPRHKITKRGQNVTFRCDPISEHNRLYWYRQTLGQGPEFLTYFQNEAQLEKSRLLSDRFSAERPKGSFSTLEIQRTEQGDSAMYLCAGSLEAGAAFFGQGTRLTVV.